Sequencing of this TCR beta chain was carried out in a study of blood T cell repertoires in COVID-19 (dated by TCRdb to the early 2020s). As for the study more broadly: Samples covering the acute and convalescent phases of COVID-19 were provided by collaborators in the United States, Italy and Spain. The material from the prospective study consisted of cDNA or gDNA derived from T cells, B-cell-depleted T cells, or PBMCs. Deeply sampled blood TCRbeta repertoires from subjects exposed to, actively infected with, or recovered from COVID-19 were included in the dataset. The repertoires were made available in a free public database intended to serve as a resource for research on the immune response to SARS-CoV-2. Samples came from the ongoing ImmuneRACE study (first 160 participants) plus 1,254 subjects from 6 global collaborators. A de-identified subject ID, COVID-19 status, age in years and sex were almost always included in the sample metadata. Where HLA class I and class II types were available, the types were taken from metadata supplied by the sample provider, not from assay-based typing.

CDR1 and CDR2 are read off the germline V gene as SGDLS and YYNGEE. The CDR3 numbers 14 residues from cysteine through phenylalanine. Kept here is only the CDR3 DNA, which spans 42 bases and is read in frame from base 1. V has 4 bases trimmed and J has 2 bases trimmed; junction bases matching no gene number 3. Turning to this clone: The specificity of this receptor is unknown. Qualities for individual bases were not recorded, and no much larger clone is one base off.

General conclusions and limits of the study: How much clinical and demographic metadata was included differed by source and by participant, and the metadata was provided uncurated.

TCRbeta CDR3 regions were amplified from genomic DNA using the immunoSEQ Assay, a bias-controlled multiplex PCR. Under the source paper's analysis protocol: The number of nucleated cells in each sample was estimated from the amplification of reference gene primers within the assay. Sequence reads were collapsed and filtered to measure the absolute abundance of every unique TCRbeta CDR3 rearrangement. Productive Simpson clonality was computed per sample as the square root of Simpson's diversity index over productive rearrangements. What TCRdb holds here is the immuneACCESS table cut down to in-frame rearrangements. Part of the clones is not present; checked against another copy, under half of the missing clones reflect an unresolved V gene, and the others are unexplained. V, J and clone size are those of that table, while D and trimming were read from the DNA. In all, the sample holds about 180,000 clones, and about 88% of those were seen once. The ten most abundant clones make up roughly 2.9% of the sample.

The collaborating institutions used their own protocols to collect whole blood in K2EDTA tubes. For TCRbeta analysis, collaborators shipped samples in one of three forms: frozen whole blood, isolated PBMCs, or DNA extracted from either of those sample types. The sequenced material came from peripheral blood. The V gene is TRBV9 and the J gene is TRBJ1-3; TRBD1 aligns with 7 central bases. The TCR originated in a woman in her thirties with active or convalescent COVID-19. Here is the DNA: TGTGCCAGCAGCATGACAGGGACTGGAAACACCATATATTTT. Its translation reads: CASSMTGTGNTIYF.